This T cell receptor beta chain originates from a study of blood T cell repertoires in COVID-19. The wider study: COVID-19 samples collected from the United States, Italy and Spain covered acute and convalescent phases. Nucleic acid was either cDNA or gDNA, and it came from T cells, B-cell-depleted T cells, or PBMCs.

Source study methods: Amplification with reference gene primers provided the estimates of nucleated cell counts. The protocol was immunoSEQ multiplex PCR, while the TCRdb copy is restricted to in-frame clones and leaves out a portion. D and trimming were read from the DNA, whereas the V and J calls and clone size are those reported in that table. The sample yields 150,000 to 200,000 clones, about 88% seen once. This CDR3 region has 12 residues. Germline CDR1 SGHTA, CDR2 FQGNSA. Trimming stripped 6 bases from V and 7 bases from J, with 10 bases between. The TCR originated in a man younger than 35 with acute or convalescent COVID-19. The sequencing input was peripheral blood. The gene calls are TRBV7-2 and TRBJ1-5, with D perhaps TRBD1 (6 bases). CDR3 residues: CASSTGTQPQHF. The CDR3 DNA follows: TGTGCCAGCAGTACAGGGACCCAGCCCCAGCATTTT.